Here is one TCR beta chain with its context. Terminally differentiated effector memory CD45RA+ cells were excluded by CCR7 positive selection of CD45RO-negative cells. Some clones are missing from TCRdb's copy, which holds only in-frame ones; the method was immunoSEQ multiplex PCR. The sample yields about 2 million clones, about 94% seen once. This CDR3 has 18 amino acids. The germline gives CDR1 LNHNV, CDR2 YYDKDF (reference sequence). Trimming stripped 4 bases from V and 6 bases from J, with 27 bases between. The sample is drawn from a study of shared clonotypes between healthy human individuals. The specimen sequenced was naive CD8+ T cells sorted from blood. The sequence derives from a man younger than 30 in good health. The chain has TRBV15 and TRBJ1-2; D gene uncertain. CDR3 region: CATSINLIPPGGEDGYTF. CDR3 nucleotides: TGTGCCACCAGCATTAACCTAATTCCCCCGGGCGGAGAGGATGGCTACACCTTC.